These 4 T cell receptor beta chains came from one sample sequenced in a study of CD8+ T cells in alopecia areata. The authors extracted RNA and reverse transcribed it into cDNA as the sequencing template. Only in-frame clones appear in the TCRdb table, and some are missing; sequencing was by immunoSEQ multiplex PCR. The sample has 65,000 to 95,000 clones; roughly half are singletons. The sample taken for sequencing was NKG2D-high CD8+ T cells sorted from blood. The receptors derive from a human donor with alopecia areata.

The V call is TRBV25-1, the J call TRBJ2-5; TRBD2 aligns across 9 bases. The length of the CDR3 is 14 residues. V lost 3 bases to trimming and J lost 5 bases; unmatched junction nucleotides: 4. CDR1 is MGHDK, CDR2 SYGVNS, per germline. The CDR3 DNA reads TGTGCCAGCAGTGAGCGGGGGGGCCGGGAGACCCAGTACTTC. Amino acids: CASSERGGRETQYF.

This clone was observed a handful of times. The rearrangement links TRBV27 to TRBJ2-3; no clear D. Germline V gives CDR1 MNHEY, CDR2 SMNVEV (reference sequence). The CDR3 covers 14 residues. V shed 3 bases and J shed 7 bases, with 14 bases lying between them. In DNA form, the CDR3 reads TGTGCCAGCAGTTTGGGTCCTTCCCCAAATACGCAGTATTTT. This codes for CASSLGPSPNTQYF.

In the case of this clone: Other DNA sequences in this sample translate to the same CDR3. V usage is TRBV28 and J usage is TRBJ2-3; D is ambiguous. This CDR3 has 14 residues. CDR1 MDHEN and CDR2 SYDVKM come from the germline V gene. Trimming left V 3 bases short and J 3 bases short, with 10 bases between. DNA for the CDR3: TGTGCCAGCAGTTTGTCTTCCGGGACAGATACGCAGTATTTT. Its protein is CASSLSSGTDTQYF.

There are a few counts of this clone. The gene calls are TRBV27 and TRBJ1-1; D is unclear. Germline values: CDR1 MNHEY, CDR2 SMNVEV (reference sequence). This CDR3 is 15 amino acids long. V shed 5 bases and J shed 0 bases, with 13 bases lying between them. DNA of the CDR3: TGTGCCAGCAGTCCCCGGGAGGGAGTGAACACTGAAGCTTTCTTT. Translating it yields CASSPREGVNTEAFF.